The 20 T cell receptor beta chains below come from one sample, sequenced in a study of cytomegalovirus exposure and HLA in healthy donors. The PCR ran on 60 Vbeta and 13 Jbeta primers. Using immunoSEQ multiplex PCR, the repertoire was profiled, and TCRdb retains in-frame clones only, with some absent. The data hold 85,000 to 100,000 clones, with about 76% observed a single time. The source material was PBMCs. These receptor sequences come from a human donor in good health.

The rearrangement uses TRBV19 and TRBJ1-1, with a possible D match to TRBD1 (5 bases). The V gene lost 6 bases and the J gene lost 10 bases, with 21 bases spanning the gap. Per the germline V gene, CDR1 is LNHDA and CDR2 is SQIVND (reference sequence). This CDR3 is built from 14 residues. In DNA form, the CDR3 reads TGTGCCAGTAGCAGAATTAATGGGGCGGCATTAGCTTTCTTT. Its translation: CASSRINGAALAFF.

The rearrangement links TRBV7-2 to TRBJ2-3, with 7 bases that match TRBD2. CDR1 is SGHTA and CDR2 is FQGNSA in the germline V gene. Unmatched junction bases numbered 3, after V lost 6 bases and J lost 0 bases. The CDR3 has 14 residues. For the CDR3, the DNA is TGTGCCAGCAGACTTAGCGGGAGCACAGATACGCAGTATTTT. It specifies CASRLSGSTDTQYF. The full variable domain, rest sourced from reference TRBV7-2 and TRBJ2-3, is GAGVSQSPSNKVTEKGKDVELRCDPISGHTALYWYRQSLGQGLEFLIYFQGNSAPDKSGLPSDRFSAERTGGSVSTLTIQRTQQEDSAVYLCASRLSGSTDTQYFGPGTRLTVL.

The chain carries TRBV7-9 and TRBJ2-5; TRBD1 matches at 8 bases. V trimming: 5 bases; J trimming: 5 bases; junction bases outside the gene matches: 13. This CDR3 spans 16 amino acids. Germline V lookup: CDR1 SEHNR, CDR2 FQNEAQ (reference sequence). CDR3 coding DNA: TGTGCCAGCAGCCGAGTTTGGCAGGGGGCTGGCGAGACCCAGTACTTC. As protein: CASSRVWQGAGETQYF.

The CDR3 DNA reads as TGTGCCAGCAGCTTAAGGCCGGGACAGGGGGGTTTAGGATTCTCTGAAGCTTTCTTT. This translates into CASSLRPGQGGLGFSEAFF. The rearrangement joins TRBV7-2 to TRBJ1-1; 11 nucleotides agree with TRBD1. The V segment lost 2 bases and the J segment 6 bases; nucleotides outside the gene matches: 17. Per germline, CDR1 SGHTA and CDR2 FQGNSA. This CDR3 region has 19 residues.

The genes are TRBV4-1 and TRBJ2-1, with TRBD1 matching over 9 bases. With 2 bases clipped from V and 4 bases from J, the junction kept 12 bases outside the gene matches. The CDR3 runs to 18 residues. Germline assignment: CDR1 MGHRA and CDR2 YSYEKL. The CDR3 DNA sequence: TGCGCCAGCAGCCAATTCCAGGGACAGGGTTTTGGGTACAATGAGCAGTTCTTC. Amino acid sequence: CASSQFQGQGFGYNEQFF.

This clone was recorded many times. CDR3 region: CASSPGWTGGSGELFF. The CDR3 DNA reads as TGTGCCAGCAGCCCTGGGTGGACAGGGGGGTCCGGGGAGCTGTTTTTT. V and J are TRBV5-5 and TRBJ2-2; 10 bases are shared with TRBD1. Losses at the gene ends were 4 bases for V and 6 bases for J; bases not matched to a gene: 9. This CDR3 has 16 residues. Germline values: CDR1 SGHKS, CDR2 YYEKEE (reference sequence).

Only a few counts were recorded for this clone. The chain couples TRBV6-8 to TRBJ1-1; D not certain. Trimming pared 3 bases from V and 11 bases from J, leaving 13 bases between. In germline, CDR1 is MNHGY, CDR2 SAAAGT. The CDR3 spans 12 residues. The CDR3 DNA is TGTGCCAGCAGTTATTGTCGGGGTGTGGCTTTCTTT. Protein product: CASSYCRGVAFF.

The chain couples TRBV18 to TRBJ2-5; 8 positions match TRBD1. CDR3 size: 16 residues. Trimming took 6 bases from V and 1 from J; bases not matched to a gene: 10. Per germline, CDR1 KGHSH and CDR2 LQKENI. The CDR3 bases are TGTGCCAGCTCTAGGGTACGGGACAGGACCCAAGAGACCCAGTACTTC. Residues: CASSRVRDRTQETQYF.

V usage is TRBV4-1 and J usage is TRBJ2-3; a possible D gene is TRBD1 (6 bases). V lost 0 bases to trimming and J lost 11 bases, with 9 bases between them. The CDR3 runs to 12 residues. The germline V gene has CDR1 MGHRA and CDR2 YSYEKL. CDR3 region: CASSQDRGGQYF. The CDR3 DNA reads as TGCGCCAGCAGCCAAGACAGGGGTGGGCAGTATTTT.

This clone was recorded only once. The CDR3 DNA reads as TGTGCCAGCAGGCTGGGCCCTTATAATGAAAAACTGTTTTTT. This gives the protein CASRLGPYNEKLFF. The V and J genes are TRBV5-6 and TRBJ1-4; D is ambiguous. The V gene lost 5 bases and the J gene lost 4 bases, with 12 bases spanning the gap. Germline assignment: CDR1 SGHDT and CDR2 YYEEEE. CDR3 length: 14 amino acids.

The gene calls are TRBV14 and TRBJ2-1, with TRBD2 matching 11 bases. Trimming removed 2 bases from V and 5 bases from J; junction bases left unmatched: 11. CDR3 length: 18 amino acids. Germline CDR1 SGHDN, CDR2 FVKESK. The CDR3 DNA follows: TGTGCCAGCAGCCAAAGGGCTCCACTAGCGGGAGCGGACAATGAGCAGTTCTTC. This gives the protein CASSQRAPLAGADNEQFF. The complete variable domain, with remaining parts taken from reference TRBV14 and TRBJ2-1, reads EAGVTQFPSHSVIEKGQTVTLRCDPISGHDNLYWYRRVMGKEIKFLLHFVKESKQDESGMPNNRFLAERTGGTYSTLKVQPAELEDSGVYFCASSQRAPLAGADNEQFFGPGTRLTVL.

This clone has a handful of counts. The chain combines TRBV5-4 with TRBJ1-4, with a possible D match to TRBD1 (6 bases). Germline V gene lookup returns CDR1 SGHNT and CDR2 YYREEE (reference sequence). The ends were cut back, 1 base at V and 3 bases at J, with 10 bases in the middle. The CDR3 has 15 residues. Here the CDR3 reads CASSLSGQSNEKLFF. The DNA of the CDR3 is TGTGCCAGCAGCTTGAGCGGACAGTCTAATGAAAAACTGTTTTTT.

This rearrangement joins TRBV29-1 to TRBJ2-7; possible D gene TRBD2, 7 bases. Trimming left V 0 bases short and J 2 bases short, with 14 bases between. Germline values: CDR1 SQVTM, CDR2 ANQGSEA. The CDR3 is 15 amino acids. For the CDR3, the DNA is TGCAGCGTTGAAGATCCGGGGGGCGCCCCCTACGAGCAGTACTTC. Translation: CSVEDPGGAPYEQYF.

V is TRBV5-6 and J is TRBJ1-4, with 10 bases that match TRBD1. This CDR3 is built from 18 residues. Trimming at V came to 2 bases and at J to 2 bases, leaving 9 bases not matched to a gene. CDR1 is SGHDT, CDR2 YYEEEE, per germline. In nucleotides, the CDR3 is TGTGCCAGCAGCTTCCTAAGAGGACAGGGGGGGACTAATGAAAAACTGTTTTTT. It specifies CASSFLRGQGGTNEKLFF.

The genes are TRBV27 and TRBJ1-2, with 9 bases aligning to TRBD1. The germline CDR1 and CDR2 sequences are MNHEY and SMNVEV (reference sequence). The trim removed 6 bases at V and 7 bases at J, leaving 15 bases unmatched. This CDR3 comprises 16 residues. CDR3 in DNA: TGTGCCAGCAGCTCACACCGGACAGGGGCAAGCAGTGGCTACACCTTC. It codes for CASSSHRTGASSGYTF.

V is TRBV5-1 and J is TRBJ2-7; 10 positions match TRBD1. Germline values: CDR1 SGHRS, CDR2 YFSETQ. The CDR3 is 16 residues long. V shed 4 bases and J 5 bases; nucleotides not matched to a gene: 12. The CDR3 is CASSPGQGSLMNEQYF. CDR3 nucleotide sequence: TGCGCCAGCAGCCCGGGACAGGGGTCCCTCATGAACGAGCAGTACTTC.

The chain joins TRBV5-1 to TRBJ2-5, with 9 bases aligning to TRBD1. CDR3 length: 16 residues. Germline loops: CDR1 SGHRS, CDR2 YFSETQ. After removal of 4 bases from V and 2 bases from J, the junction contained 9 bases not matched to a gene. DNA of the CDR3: TGCGCCAGCAGCGAAACAGGGGGCGTTGGGCAAGAGACCCAGTACTTC. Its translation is CASSETGGVGQETQYF.

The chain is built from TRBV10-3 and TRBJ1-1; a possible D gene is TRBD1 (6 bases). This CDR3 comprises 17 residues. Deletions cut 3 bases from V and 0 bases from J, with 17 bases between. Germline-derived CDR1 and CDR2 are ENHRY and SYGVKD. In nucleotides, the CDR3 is TGTGCCATCAGTGAACCCAGGGGTTCCCTCATGAACACTGAAGCTTTCTTT. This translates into CAISEPRGSLMNTEAFF.

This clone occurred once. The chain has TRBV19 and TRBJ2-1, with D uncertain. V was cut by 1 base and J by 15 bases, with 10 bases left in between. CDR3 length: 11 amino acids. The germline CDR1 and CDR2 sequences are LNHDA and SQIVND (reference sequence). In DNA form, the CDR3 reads TGTGCCAGTAGTATAGGGGCAGCTCGGTTCTTC. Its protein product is CASSIGAARFF.

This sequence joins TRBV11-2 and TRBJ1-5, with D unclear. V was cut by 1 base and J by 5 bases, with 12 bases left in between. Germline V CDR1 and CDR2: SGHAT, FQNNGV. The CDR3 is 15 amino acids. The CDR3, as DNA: TGTGCCAGCAGCTTAGGAGGGCGCAGCGATCAGCCCCAGCATTTT. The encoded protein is CASSLGGRSDQPQHF.